This T cell receptor beta chain appears in the sequencing data of a study of T cell repertoires in cytomegalovirus infection. Across the whole study: It was the public TCR beta signatures that indicated both CMV infection and matching HLA type.

Turning to this clonotype: The antigen remains undetermined.

TCRdb reanalysed the reads using MiXCR and keeps one entry per CDR3 protein. The table records approximately 220,000 distinct CDR3 sequences, around 35% of them present only once. J was trimmed by 6 bases and V by 4 bases; bases with no gene match: 2. CDR1 is SEHNR and CDR2 is FQNEAQ in the germline V gene (reference sequence). The CDR3 loop spans 12 amino acids. Findings and limits, study-wide: The ex vivo response showed dominance by HLA-C-restricted CMV-specific TCR beta clonotypes.

This specimen consisted of CD8+ T cells from cultured PBMCs, obtained from culture after CMV antigen stimulation. This chain connects TRBV7-9 to TRBJ2-7; 8 bases line up with TRBD2. This clonotype was sampled from a human donor in good health (CMV status not recorded). Some clones in this sample may be carry-over from other donors' samples. CDR3 nucleotide sequence: TGTGCCAGCAGCTCGCGGGGGGCCGAGCAGTACTTC. Residues: CASSSRGAEQYF.